The 3 T cell receptor beta chains listed next were all sequenced from one sample in a study of T cells after yellow fever vaccination. TCRdb ran MiXCR on the 5' RACE reads and lists one entry per CDR3 protein. This sample carries tens of thousands of distinct CDR3 sequences, more than 5.5% of them seen once, and the ten largest clones take around 44%. This material consisted of CD8+ T cells sorted from PBMCs, taken on the day of the first yellow fever vaccination. The receptors were gathered from a man between 18 and 29 years old who received the YFV17D yellow fever vaccine.

V gene TRBV6-5 combines with J gene TRBJ2-5; 7 nucleotides line up with TRBD1. The CDR3 has 14 amino acids. After removal of 4 bases from V and 6 bases from J, the junction contained 8 bases not matched to a gene. The germline CDR1 and CDR2 sequences are MNHEY and SVGAGI. In nucleotides, the CDR3 is TGTGCCAGCAGTTCCTACCCAGGGGGAAAGACCCAGTACTTC. Amino acid sequence: CASSSYPGGKTQYF.

This clonotype has ten or more counts. The chain is built from TRBV6-2 or TRBV6-3 and TRBJ2-1; D could derive from TRBD1 or TRBD2 (6 bases each). The CDR3 covers 16 residues. Germline V gene lookup returns CDR1 MNHEY and CDR2 SVGEGT. With 7 bases removed from V and 0 bases from J, the gap between germline ends came to 16 bases. Written as DNA, the CDR3 is TGTGCCAGCACCGAGGAGGGGGGCTTCTCCTACAATGAGCAGTTCTTC. This translates into CASTEEGGFSYNEQFF.

This clonotype appeared a few times. The rearrangement joins TRBV4-3 to TRBJ2-7, with D hard to call. Trimming cost V 0 bases and J 3 bases, with 12 bases left between them. Germline CDR1 LGHNA, CDR2 YSLEER. This CDR3 comprises 15 residues. The CDR3 DNA sequence: TGCGCCAGCAGCCAAGATCAAGAAGGGTTCTACGAGCAGTACTTC. Translated: CASSQDQEGFYEQYF.